Below, 27 T cell receptor beta chains from the same sample are listed, as sequenced in a study of CD8+CD57+ T cells in acquired aplastic anemia. The use of genomic DNA as template underpinned the TCR beta VDJ and CDR3 profiling. TCRdb reprocessed the reads via MiXCR and lists one record per CDR3 protein. Of about 400,000 distinct CDR3 sequences listed, 55% to 70% are singletons. Specimen: sorted CD4+, CD8+, or CD8+CD57+ T cells (not recorded which) from PBMCs. The receptors stem from a human donor in good health, serving as a control.

This clonotype is a singleton in its sample. The CDR3 is CASSESSQGSSPLHF. CDR3 sequence (DNA): TGCGCCAGCAGTGAGTCGTCACAGGGGAGTTCACCCCTCCACTTT. The chain couples TRBV10-2 to TRBJ1-6; TRBD1 aligns across 7 bases. Germline CDR1 and CDR2: WSHSY and SAAADI. This CDR3 comprises 15 residues. The ends lost 0 bases at V and 9 bases at J; junction bases unmatched: 5.

The J gene is TRBJ2-6, the V gene TRBV7-7, with D unclear. CDR1 and CDR2 (germline): SSHAT, FNYEAQ (reference sequence). There are 13 residues in the CDR3. CDR3 DNA: TGTGCTAGCCGCTCGAGAGGGGCCAACGTCCTGACTTTC. Translated: CASRSRGANVLTF.

V gene TRBV5-5 combines with J gene TRBJ1-4, with D unclear. Germline values: CDR1 SGHKS, CDR2 YYEKEE (reference sequence). The CDR3 runs to 15 residues. V was cut by 0 bases and J by 3 bases, with 9 bases left in between. CDR3 sequence (DNA): TGTGCCAGCAGCTTGGCCGGGATGGCTAATGAAAAACTGTTTTTT. Its protein is CASSLAGMANEKLFF. The full variable domain, with the rest looked up from reference TRBV5-5 and TRBJ1-4, is DAGVTQSPTHLIKTRGQQVTLRCSPISGHKSVSWYQQVLGQGPQFIFQYYEKEERGRGNFPDRFSARQFPNYSSELNVNALLLGDSALYLCASSLAGMANEKLFFGSGTQLSVL.

This clonotype has a handful of counts. V and J are TRBV4-3 and TRBJ1-1; 7 nucleotides agree with TRBD1. The CDR3 has 14 amino acids. Germline V CDR1 and CDR2: LGHNA, YSLEER. V lost 3 bases, J lost 5 bases, and 6 bases stayed unmatched. CDR3 in amino acids: CASSQAGGRTEAFF. The DNA of the CDR3 is TGCGCCAGCAGCCAGGCAGGGGGGAGGACTGAAGCTTTCTTT.

The V call is TRBV5-1, the J call TRBJ2-7; D is uncertain. Trimming removed 4 bases from V and 2 bases from J, with 16 bases in between. The CDR3 contains 15 residues. Germline lookup yields CDR1 SGHRS and CDR2 YFSETQ. As DNA, the CDR3 is TGCGCCAGCAGCCTGGGTGGTACCGCAACCTACGAGCAGTACTTC. It yields the protein CASSLGGTATYEQYF.

The V call is TRBV12-3 or TRBV12-4, the J call TRBJ2-3; D is ambiguous. Deletions cut 5 bases from V and 4 bases from J, with 7 bases between. CDR3 size: 12 residues. The CDR3 region is CASSRSADTQYF. For the CDR3, the DNA is TGTGCCAGCAGTCGGTCGGCAGATACGCAGTATTTT.

This clonotype has a count of ten or more. This sequence joins TRBV4-1 and TRBJ1-2; 10 bases agree with TRBD1. Losses at the gene ends were 1 base for V and 7 bases for J; bases not matched to a gene: 9. CDR1 MGHRA and CDR2 YSYEKL come from the germline V gene. CDR3 length equals 16 residues. This CDR3 reads CASSQGQGAPGGGYTF. The CDR3 DNA follows: TGCGCCAGCAGCCAAGGACAGGGGGCGCCCGGCGGTGGCTACACCTTC.

The chain carries TRBV20-1 and TRBJ1-5, with a weak D call TRBD1 (6 bases). The CDR3 extends over 12 amino acids. Trimming left V 5 bases short and J 4 bases short, with 9 bases between. Germline V gene sequence: CDR1 DFQATT, CDR2 SNEGSKA (reference sequence). The DNA of the CDR3 is TGCAGTGCTGGAGGACAGAATCAGCCCCAGCATTTT. It yields the protein CSAGGQNQPQHF.

A word on this clonotype: A junction end diverges from the germline sequence, so it may reflect a read error. The CDR3 DNA reads as TGTGCCAGCAACCCCCGCATACAGACAGGCCCCCCGATCGGGAACGCTGAAGCTTTCTTT. As protein: CASNPRIQTGPPIGNAEAFF. The rearrangement joins TRBV12-3 or TRBV12-4 to TRBJ1-1; D possibly corresponds to TRBD1 (6 bases). The CDR3 length is 20 residues.

This sequence joins TRBV11-2 and TRBJ2-5, with 11 bases aligning to TRBD2. This CDR3 spans 17 amino acids. The germline V gene encodes CDR1 SGHAT and CDR2 FQNNGV. The trim removed 5 bases at V and 4 bases at J, leaving 12 bases unmatched. The CDR3, as DNA: TGTGCCAGCAGCCGGCCGGGACTAGCGGTAGTTGGAGAGACCCAGTACTTC. Translation gives CASSRPGLAVVGETQYF. The full variable domain, rest sourced from reference TRBV11-2 and TRBJ2-5, is EAGVAQSPRYKIIEKRQSVAFWCNPISGHATLYWYQQILGQGPKLLIQFQNNGVVDDSQLPKDRFSAERLKGVDSTLKIQPAKLEDSAVYLCASSRPGLAVVGETQYFGPGTRLLVL.

This clonotype was seen ten or more times. This chain uses TRBV7-2 with TRBJ2-2; 8 bases line up with TRBD1. Germline CDR1 SGHTA, CDR2 FQGNSA. The CDR3 runs 15 residues. The trim removed 5 bases at V and 5 bases at J, leaving 7 bases unmatched. In nucleotides, the CDR3 is TGTGCCAGCAGCGGGTATCGGACAGGGACCGGGGAGCTGTTTTTT. As protein: CASSGYRTGTGELFF.

This clonotype was counted many times. This chain uses TRBV20-1 with TRBJ2-7; the match to TRBD2 covers 7 bases. CDR3 length: 14 amino acids. In germline, CDR1 is DFQATT, CDR2 SNEGSKA (reference sequence). The trim removed 5 bases at V and 6 bases at J, leaving 13 bases unmatched. This CDR3 is CSASPGGTLVEQYF. CDR3 nucleotide sequence: TGCAGTGCTTCCCCGGGGGGTACTCTCGTCGAGCAGTACTTC.

This chain uses TRBV7-9 with TRBJ2-1; 8 bases are shared with TRBD1. With V trimmed by 2 bases and J by 7 bases, 16 bases remained unmatched. This CDR3 comprises 18 residues. Germline values: CDR1 SEHNR, CDR2 FQNEAQ (reference sequence). CDR3 nucleotide sequence: TGTGCCAGCAGCTTACAGGGGGCGAGTGAAAAACTGTTTAATGAGCAGTTCTTC. This sequence encodes CASSLQGASEKLFNEQFF.

This chain joins TRBV15 and TRBJ2-5; 9 bases match TRBD2. The J segment lost 1 base and the V segment lost 6 bases, leaving 6 bases of the junction unmatched. Germline V gives CDR1 LNHNV, CDR2 YYDKDF (reference sequence). The CDR3 covers 15 residues. In nucleotides, the CDR3 is TGTGCCACCAGGAGACTAGCGGCTACCCAAGAGACCCAGTACTTC. This gives the protein CATRRLAATQETQYF. Supplemented by reference TRBV15 and TRBJ2-5, the full variable domain reads DAMVIQNPRYQVTQFGKPVTLSCSQTLNHNVMYWYQQKSSQAPKLLFHYYDKDFNNEADTPDNFQSRRPNTSFCFLDIRSPGLGDTAMYLCATRRLAATQETQYFGPGTRLLVL.

The rearrangement joins TRBV6-5 to TRBJ1-2, with no clear D. The CDR3 has 15 amino acids. Germline V gives CDR1 MNHEY, CDR2 SVGAGI. Trimming took off 0 bases at V and 5 bases at J, with 13 bases between the two ends. The chain's CDR3 is CASSYSEEQVYGYTF. For the CDR3, the DNA is TGTGCCAGCAGTTACTCCGAAGAACAAGTGTATGGCTACACCTTC.

This clonotype was counted at least ten times. V gene TRBV29-1 combines with J gene TRBJ1-4, with TRBD1 as a possible D gene (5 bases). The germline V gene has CDR1 SQVTM and CDR2 ANQGSEA. V lost 4 bases to trimming and J lost 5 bases, with 11 bases between them. The length of the CDR3 is 13 residues. CDR3 DNA: TGCAGCGTTGCTCCGGGGCCCAATGAAAAACTGTTTTTT. Its protein product is CSVAPGPNEKLFF.

About this clonotype itself: A read error may produce the germline difference seen at one junction end. This chain connects TRBV2 to TRBJ2-1, with D possibly matching TRBD2 (5 bases). CDR3 length: 14 amino acids. Germline values: CDR1 SNHLY, CDR2 FYNNEI. CDR3 protein: CASGREVPETEELF. The CDR3 coding sequence is TGTGCCAGCGGCCGGGAAGTACCGGAAACCGAGGAGCTGTTT.

The chain combines TRBV19 with TRBJ1-4; 8 bases are a match to TRBD1. Germline V CDR1 and CDR2: LNHDA, SQIVND (reference sequence). The ends lost 5 bases at V and 1 base at J; junction bases unmatched: 6. The CDR3 is 16 amino acids. The CDR3 here is CASSFGQGRTNEKLFF. The DNA for the CDR3 is TGTGCCAGTAGTTTTGGACAGGGACGAACTAATGAAAAACTGTTTTTT.

This clonotype was detected ten times or more. This chain uses TRBV10-3 with TRBJ2-6, with 9 bases fitting TRBD1. V gave up 10 bases and J gave up 0 bases; unmatched junction bases: 7. The V gene's germline CDR1 is ENHRY and CDR2 SYGVKD. The CDR3 length is 16 residues. The CDR3 here is CATGQGYLSGANVLTF. CDR3 bases: TGTGCCACGGGACAGGGTTATCTCTCTGGGGCCAACGTCCTGACTTTC.

This chain joins TRBV6-5 and TRBJ2-1; TRBD2 matches at 9 bases. V lost 5 bases to trimming and J lost 3 bases; unmatched junction nucleotides: 8. The germline CDR1 and CDR2 sequences are MNHEY and SVGAGI. This CDR3 is 16 amino acids long. CDR3 DNA: TGTGCCAGCAGTCCCTCGCGGGGGGGCCTCTACAATGAGCAGTTCTTC. Encoded protein: CASSPSRGGLYNEQFF.

A single count supports this clonotype. The final CDR3 position lacks the conserved phenylalanine or tryptophan, pointing to a likely read error. Because the CDR3's place on the DNA is in doubt, the DNA is left out and the CDR3 is given as listed by TCRdb. CDR3: CASSWGREGGDSS. This chain uses TRBV9 with TRBJ2-1; TRBD2 was called by the table and not checked on the DNA. Germline CDR1 and CDR2: SGDLS and YYNGEE. The CDR3 has 13 amino acids, counting both end residues.

Comments on this clonotype: It is unclear where the CDR3 begins or ends on the DNA, so no DNA is shown, and the CDR3 is as TCRdb lists it. The chain carries TRBV5-1 and TRBJ2-1; the table's D call of TRBD1 was not tested on the DNA. Both ends counted, the CDR3 spans 21 residues. CDR1 and CDR2 (germline): SGHRS, YFSETQ. The CDR3 loop is CASSIYLCSVGSGHYDSEQFF.

The chain joins TRBV5-1 to TRBJ2-3; D is possibly TRBD1 or TRBD2 (6 bases each). The CDR3 totals 16 residues. V was trimmed by 0 bases and J by 7 bases, leaving 18 bases between them. Germline-derived CDR1 and CDR2 are SGHRS and YFSETQ. The CDR3 DNA reads as TGCGCCAGCAGCTTGGGGGGCTCGGGGGCCGGCAATACGCAGTATTTT. Protein: CASSLGGSGAGNTQYF.

This clonotype came up many times. This chain links TRBV15 with TRBJ2-7, with D possibly TRBD1 on 5 matching bases. Deletions cut 1 base from V and 3 bases from J, with 10 bases between. Germline CDR1 is LNHNV and CDR2 is YYDKDF (reference sequence). CDR3 length: 14 amino acids. CDR3 region: CATSRATALYEQYF. The CDR3 DNA reads TGTGCCACCAGCAGAGCGACAGCGCTCTACGAGCAGTACTTC. The full variable domain, completed using reference TRBV15 and TRBJ2-7, is DAMVIQNPRYQVTQFGKPVTLSCSQTLNHNVMYWYQQKSSQAPKLLFHYYDKDFNNEADTPDNFQSRRPNTSFCFLDIRSPGLGDTAMYLCATSRATALYEQYFGPGTRLTVT.

As for this clonotype: It is likely a read error, because the conserved phenylalanine at the end of the CDR3 is missing. V and J are TRBV2 and TRBJ1-4, with D possibly being TRBD1 (6 bases). With 5 bases removed from V and 14 bases from J, the gap between germline ends came to 21 bases. The germline V gene encodes CDR1 SNHLY and CDR2 FYNNEI. This CDR3 region has 14 residues. The CDR3 protein is CASSQGGPNEILFV. DNA of the CDR3: TGTGCCAGCAGTCAAGGGGGTCCTAATGAAATCCTGTTTGTT.

The rearrangement uses TRBV11-1 and TRBJ1-6; 7 bases fit TRBD1. This CDR3 has 17 residues. The germline gives CDR1 SGHAT, CDR2 FQDESV (reference sequence). The ends lost 2 bases at V and 0 bases at J; junction bases unmatched: 4. The DNA for the CDR3 is TGTGCCAGCAGCTTAATCCCAGGGGGCTCCTATAATTCACCCCTCCACTTT. Translated, it gives CASSLIPGGSYNSPLHF.

In its sample, this clonotype was seen many times. The rearrangement links TRBV20-1 to TRBJ2-1; 14 bases match TRBD2. This CDR3 spans 14 amino acids. The germline V gene encodes CDR1 DFQATT and CDR2 SNEGSKA (reference sequence). V lost 5 bases and J lost 9; bases outside the gene matches: 6. In DNA form, the CDR3 reads TGCAGTGCTGACCCGACTAGCGGGGGGGGTGAGCAGTTCTTC. It translates to CSADPTSGGGEQFF.